This T cell receptor (beta chain) was identified in a study of cytomegalovirus exposure and HLA in healthy donors. V shed 2 bases and J shed 1 base, with 17 bases lying between them. The CDR3 extends over 18 amino acids. Germline values: CDR1 MGHRA, CDR2 YSYEKL. The PCR employed 60 Vbeta primers together with 13 Jbeta primers. Only in-frame clones appear in the TCRdb table, and some are missing; sequencing was by immunoSEQ multiplex PCR. This table has roughly 150,000 clones, approximately 88% appearing once. The rearrangement links TRBV4-1 to TRBJ2-2, with D maybe TRBD2 (5 bases). Sample: PBMCs. The origin of this receptor is a woman aged 18 to 35 in good health and CMV-seronegative. Here the CDR3 reads CASSQRRLERKNTGELFF. The CDR3 coding sequence is TGCGCCAGCAGCCAACGTCGGCTGGAGCGGAAGAACACCGGGGAGCTGTTTTTT.